This T cell receptor (beta chain) was profiled in a study of monozygotic twins with inflammatory bowel disease. Study-wide points: Patients with IBD had less TCRbeta diversity (inverse Simpson) than their healthy co-twins.

The blood volume drawn from each donor was approximately 2.5 ml. The CDR3 is 14 amino acids. As regards this clonotype: The antigen is undetermined.

Researchers ran eight separate cDNA reactions for each sample. Incorporation of UMIs carrying a 6-nucleotide sample barcode was performed by template switching. TCRdb re-called the 5' RACE reads; every CDR3 protein appears as one record, without DNA. The sample totals about 440,000 distinct CDR3 sequences. The chain couples TRBV12-3 or TRBV12-4 to TRBJ1-5; TCRdb calls TRBD1, which cannot be checked without DNA. Sequencing was done on a sample of blood. The clonotype was recovered from a human donor with ulcerative colitis or Crohn's disease, or a healthy co-twin of an affected twin (not recorded which). The CDR3 spells CASSLRQGAQPQHF.